The 18 T cell receptor beta chains given below trace back to one sample, sequenced in a study of shared clonotypes between healthy human individuals. TCRdb's table, derived via immunoSEQ multiplex PCR, lists solely in-frame clones and lacks some. The sample lists roughly 660,000 clones, about 90% occurring once. The source material was memory CD8+ T cells from PBMCs. Subset described: CD45RO+ cells pooled with CCR7-negative TemRA cells. The source of these receptors is a man in his late teens or twenties in good health. Some clones in this sample may be carry-over from other donors' samples.

The chain has TRBV5-1 and TRBJ2-7; D might be TRBD1 (6 bases). Germline V CDR1 and CDR2: SGHRS, YFSETQ. The CDR3 has 14 residues. Trimming cost V 4 bases and J 0 bases, with 11 bases left between them. This CDR3 is CASSPDRNSYEQYF. As DNA, the CDR3 is TGCGCCAGCAGCCCTGACAGGAACTCCTACGAGCAGTACTTC. The full variable domain, in which reference TRBV5-1 and TRBJ2-7 provide the parts outside the CDR3, is KAGVTQTPRYLIKTRGQQVTLSCSPISGHRSVSWYQQTPGQGLQFLFEYFSETQRNKGNFPGRFSGRQFSNSRSEMNVSTLELGDSALYLCASSPDRNSYEQYFGPGTRLTVT.

The gene calls are TRBV9 and TRBJ2-1, with D possibly TRBD2 on 5 matching bases. V was pared by 0 bases and J by 8 bases, with 15 bases between. Germline CDR1 reads SGDLS; CDR2 reads YYNGEE. The CDR3 extends over 15 amino acids. The CDR3 reads CASSVDGGTGDEQFF. CDR3 nucleotide sequence: TGTGCCAGCAGCGTAGACGGCGGTACCGGGGATGAGCAGTTCTTC.

The CDR3: CASRVGTPGLAVYNEQFF. In DNA form, the CDR3 reads TGTGCCAGCAGGGTAGGGACGCCGGGACTAGCGGTATACAATGAGCAGTTCTTC. V usage is TRBV28 and J usage is TRBJ2-1, with TRBD2 identical over 11 bases. The CDR3 contains 18 residues. Trimming at V came to 6 bases and at J to 4 bases, leaving 14 bases not matched to a gene. Germline values: CDR1 MDHEN, CDR2 SYDVKM.

The V call is TRBV28, the J call TRBJ2-1, with D possibly being TRBD2 (6 bases). Trimming took 4 bases from V and 1 from J, leaving 17 bases between them. Germline lookup yields CDR1 MDHEN and CDR2 SYDVKM. This CDR3 region has 17 residues. Written as DNA, the CDR3 is TGTGCCAGCAGTTGGGACCTCGAAGGGAGGTCCTACAATGAGCAGTTCTTC. This gives the protein CASSWDLEGRSYNEQFF.

The CDR3 sequence is CASSFFLITSGTDEQFF. In DNA, the CDR3 is TGTGCCAGCAGTTTTTTTCTCATTACTAGCGGGACCGATGAGCAGTTCTTC. V usage is TRBV27 and J usage is TRBJ2-1; the match to TRBD2 covers 10 bases. The CDR3 is made up of 17 amino acids. In germline, CDR1 is MNHEY, CDR2 SMNVEV (reference sequence). V trimming: 3 bases; J trimming: 8 bases; junction bases outside the gene matches: 13.

The count of this clone is one. The chain couples TRBV27 to TRBJ1-5; 11 positions match TRBD1. The CDR3 is made up of 14 amino acids. V gave up 6 bases and J gave up 7 bases; unmatched junction bases: 5. The germline V gene has CDR1 MNHEY and CDR2 SMNVEV (reference sequence). CDR3 in amino acids: CASSPGTGGQPQHF. CDR3 nucleotide sequence: TGTGCCAGCAGCCCGGGGACAGGGGGGCAGCCCCAGCATTTT.

This clone showed up just once. The V call is TRBV7-9, the J call TRBJ1-4, with D perhaps TRBD1 (5 bases). This CDR3 contains 19 residues. The V and J ends lost 5 bases and 6 bases respectively, with 28 bases between them. The germline V gene encodes CDR1 SEHNR and CDR2 FQNEAQ (reference sequence). The CDR3 DNA reads TGTGCCAGCAGCCCACCTGAATATAGGGGAGGACGTTACTATGAAAAACTGTTTTTT. It encodes CASSPPEYRGGRYYEKLFF.

The V and J genes are TRBV7-9 and TRBJ1-3; a weak D match, TRBD1 (5 bases). V was pared by 4 bases and J by 1 base, with 14 bases between. Germline V gene lookup returns CDR1 SEHNR and CDR2 FQNEAQ (reference sequence). This CDR3 has 16 amino acids. The CDR3 coding sequence is TGTGCCAGCAGCTCCGGGGGGTTGGGGTCTGGAAACACCATATATTTT. This sequence encodes CASSSGGLGSGNTIYF.

V and J are TRBV6-1 and TRBJ2-7; D is ambiguous. Germline CDR1 MNHNS, CDR2 SASEGT. The length of the CDR3 is 16 residues. The V gene lost 4 bases and the J gene lost 4 bases, with 20 bases spanning the gap. Here the CDR3 reads CASSARSGVLRYEQYF. The CDR3 bases are TGTGCCAGCAGTGCGAGGAGTGGGGTGCTACGTTACGAGCAGTACTTC.

The chain carries TRBV11-3 and TRBJ2-2, with D unclear. The CDR3 runs to 15 residues. CDR1 and CDR2 (germline): SGHNT, YENEEA. Trimming removed 5 bases from V and 4 bases from J, with 14 bases in between. CDR3 sequence: CASSLVGDITGELFF. The CDR3 DNA is TGTGCCAGCAGCCTCGTCGGCGATATCACCGGGGAGCTGTTTTTT.

This chain connects TRBV6-4 to TRBJ2-7, with D unclear. The length of the CDR3 is 13 residues. Trimming removed 7 bases at V and 3 bases at J, with 13 bases between. The V gene's germline CDR1 is MRHNA and CDR2 SNTAGT. The CDR3 DNA reads TGTGCCAGCAAAAGGGTGCCTCACTACGAGCAGTACTTC. It encodes CASKRVPHYEQYF.

The CDR3 loop reads CSVDAGTGELFF. The CDR3 DNA follows: TGCAGCGTTGACGCGGGGACCGGGGAGCTGTTTTTT. The V gene is TRBV29-1, the J gene TRBJ2-2, with TRBD2 as a possible D gene (6 bases). In germline, CDR1 is SQVTM, CDR2 ANQGSEA. The CDR3 runs to 12 residues. The ends were cut back, 3 bases at V and 5 bases at J, with 7 bases in the middle.

This chain connects TRBV4-1 to TRBJ2-1, with unresolved D. CDR3 length: 15 residues. V lost 1 base to trimming and J lost 3 bases, with 10 bases between them. Germline assignment: CDR1 MGHRA and CDR2 YSYEKL. In DNA form, the CDR3 reads TGCGCCAGCAGCCAAGTCGTCCTGGGCTACAATGAGCAGTTCTTC. It encodes CASSQVVLGYNEQFF.

This chain connects TRBV7-4 to TRBJ2-7; 8 bases match TRBD1. This CDR3 region has 13 residues. The junction had 5 bases not matched to a gene; V was cut back by 5 bases and J by 5 bases. Germline V gives CDR1 SGHVT, CDR2 SQSDAQ. Written as DNA, the CDR3 is TGTGCCAGCAGCGGGAAGGACAGGGACGAGCAGTACTTC. This translates into CASSGKDRDEQYF.

The chain couples TRBV9 to TRBJ1-4; 9 nucleotides match TRBD1. With V trimmed by 3 bases and J by 8 bases, 5 bases remained unmatched. CDR3 length equals 14 residues. CDR1 SGDLS and CDR2 YYNGEE come from the germline V gene. CDR3 in amino acids: CASSARQGEEKLFF. The CDR3 bases are TGTGCCAGCAGCGCACGACAGGGGGAGGAAAAACTGTTTTTT.

The V and J genes are TRBV11-2 and TRBJ2-1; perhaps TRBD1 as D (6 bases). This CDR3 is built from 15 residues. V dropped 3 bases and J dropped 2 bases, with 11 bases sitting between them. CDR1 is SGHAT and CDR2 is FQNNGV in the germline V gene. As DNA, the CDR3 is TGTGCCAGCAGCTTTTTACGACAGGCCTACAATGAGCAGTTCTTC. It specifies CASSFLRQAYNEQFF. The entire variable domain, with the rest obtained from reference TRBV11-2 and TRBJ2-1, is as follows: EAGVAQSPRYKIIEKRQSVAFWCNPISGHATLYWYQQILGQGPKLLIQFQNNGVVDDSQLPKDRFSAERLKGVDSTLKIQPAKLEDSAVYLCASSFLRQAYNEQFFGPGTRLTVL.

The rearrangement joins TRBV7-9 to TRBJ1-1; TRBD1 matches 7 bases. This CDR3 spans 14 amino acids. The germline CDR1 and CDR2 sequences are SEHNR and FQNEAQ (reference sequence). Losses at the gene ends were 5 bases for V and 5 bases for J; bases not matched to a gene: 8. For the CDR3, the DNA is TGTGCCAGCAGCCTACAGGGGAGGGGGACTGAAGCTTTCTTT. Residues: CASSLQGRGTEAFF.

V gene TRBV29-1 combines with J gene TRBJ2-7; the D gene could be TRBD1 or TRBD2 (5 bases each). The CDR3 extends over 12 amino acids. V lost 7 bases, J lost 0 bases, and 10 bases lay in between. Germline CDR1 reads SQVTM; CDR2 reads ANQGSEA. CDR3 nucleotides: TGCAGCGCCAGGGACGACTCCTACGAGCAGTACTTC. Its translation: CSARDDSYEQYF.